These 21 T cell receptor beta chains were all obtained from the same sample, sequenced in a study of blood T cell repertoires in COVID-19. Profiled with immunoSEQ multiplex PCR; TCRdb holds only in-frame clones, not every one. The sample has 270,000 or so clones, around nine tenths seen once. Sequencing was performed on peripheral blood. The receptors stem from a man aged 40-49 years with acute or convalescent COVID-19.

The gene calls are TRBV4-1 and TRBJ2-1; 8 bases match TRBD2. The CDR3 spans 17 residues. The germline CDR1 and CDR2 sequences are MGHRA and YSYEKL. The V and J ends lost 0 bases and 12 bases, in that order; junction bases with no gene match: 16. The CDR3 loop is CASSQDLRAGGTHRQFF. As DNA, the CDR3 is TGCGCCAGCAGCCAAGATCTACGCGCGGGGGGAACCCATAGGCAGTTCTTC.

This chain links TRBV7-2 with TRBJ1-5, with a weak D call TRBD1 (5 bases). The V and J ends lost 5 bases and 2 bases respectively, with 13 bases between them. CDR1 SGHTA and CDR2 FQGNSA come from the germline V gene. The CDR3 extends over 15 amino acids. CDR3: CASSAGTGGNQPQHF. The CDR3 DNA is TGTGCCAGCAGCGCCGGGACGGGGGGCAATCAGCCCCAGCATTTT.

The chain has TRBV20-1 and TRBJ2-2; weak D call: TRBD1 (6 bases). CDR1 is DFQATT and CDR2 is SNEGSKA in the germline V gene (reference sequence). The CDR3 totals 14 residues. Trimming pared 5 bases from V and 0 bases from J, leaving 10 bases between. The CDR3 nucleotides are TGCAGTGCTGGTGACAGGCCGAACACCGGGGAGCTGTTTTTT. Translation gives CSAGDRPNTGELFF.

The chain couples TRBV5-5 to TRBJ2-3; D remains unclear. The V end was cut by 0 bases, the J end by 2 bases, with 7 bases between. Germline CDR1 SGHKS, CDR2 YYEKEE (reference sequence). This CDR3 is 14 amino acids long. The CDR3 region has the DNA TGTGCCAGCAGCTTGGAGCCACTCACAGATACGCAGTATTTT. It is translated as CASSLEPLTDTQYF.

The rearrangement joins TRBV7-6 to TRBJ2-1; D remains unclear. CDR3 length: 14 amino acids. CDR1 SGHVS and CDR2 FNYEAQ come from the germline V gene. V was shortened by 1 base and J by 7 bases, with 11 bases between the two germline ends. The CDR3 protein is CASSLDPLGNEQFF. CDR3 DNA sequence: TGTGCCAGCAGCTTAGACCCGCTCGGTAATGAGCAGTTCTTC.

This clone was picked up one time. The genes are TRBV4-2 and TRBJ2-7, with 10 bases lining up with TRBD2. The CDR3 extends over 16 amino acids. The J segment lost 4 bases and the V segment lost 4 bases, leaving 10 bases of the junction unmatched. Germline loops: CDR1 LGHNA, CDR2 YNFKEQ. The CDR3 DNA reads as TGTGCCAGCAGCCCAGATAGCGGGGGGCGTTGGTACGAGCAGTACTTC. Protein: CASSPDSGGRWYEQYF.

V and J are TRBV11-2 and TRBJ1-1; TRBD1 agrees at 8 bases. This CDR3 is built from 16 residues. The germline V gene encodes CDR1 SGHAT and CDR2 FQNNGV. The V gene end was trimmed by 8 bases and the J gene end by 2 bases; junction bases not matched to a gene: 13. Written as DNA, the CDR3 is TGTGCCAGCTACGAGGGCAGGGGGCGTATAAACACTGAAGCTTTCTTT. The encoded protein is CASYEGRGRINTEAFF.

As concerns this clone: The same CDR3 also results from other DNA sequences found in this sample. The chain is built from TRBV5-1 and TRBJ1-4, with 7 bases identical to TRBD1. V shed 3 bases and J 3 bases; nucleotides not matched to a gene: 2. Germline assignment: CDR1 SGHRS and CDR2 YFSETQ. This CDR3 region has 14 residues. The CDR3 DNA follows: TGCGCCAGCAGCTCCGGACAGGCTAATGAAAAACTGTTTTTT. Its protein product is CASSSGQANEKLFF. The whole variable domain, filled in from reference TRBV5-1 and TRBJ1-4, reads KAGVTQTPRYLIKTRGQQVTLSCSPISGHRSVSWYQQTPGQGLQFLFEYFSETQRNKGNFPGRFSGRQFSNSRSEMNVSTLELGDSALYLCASSSGQANEKLFFGSGTQLSVL.

The J gene is TRBJ1-1, the V gene TRBV15; D is perhaps TRBD1 (5 bases). The germline V gene has CDR1 LNHNV and CDR2 YYDKDF (reference sequence). V was clipped by 6 bases and J by 4 bases, with 12 bases between them. The CDR3 covers 13 residues. The CDR3 DNA sequence: TGTGCCACCAGTCCCAGGGTCGGCACTGAAGCTTTCTTT. It is translated as CATSPRVGTEAFF.

The chain uses TRBV5-4 and TRBJ2-1, with TRBD1 matching over 10 bases. J gave up 2 bases and V 4 bases, and 3 bases lay outside the gene matches. Germline CDR1 and CDR2: SGHNT and YYREEE (reference sequence). The CDR3 is 15 residues long. CDR3 DNA sequence: TGTGCCAGCAGCCGGGACAGGGGCACCTACAATGAGCAGTTCTTC. Its protein product is CASSRDRGTYNEQFF.

This clone was seen a single time. The chain carries TRBV6-2 or TRBV6-3 and TRBJ1-4; no reliable D call. The CDR3 extends over 14 amino acids. Trimming took 6 bases from V and 5 from J, leaving 13 bases between them. Germline V gene data show CDR1 as MNHEY and CDR2 as SVGEGT. As DNA, the CDR3 is TGTGCCAGCAGCCCGACCTGGAGGAATGAAAAACTGTTTTTT. This sequence encodes CASSPTWRNEKLFF.

The chain recombines TRBV4-2 with TRBJ2-1; TRBD2 agrees at 15 bases. From germline, CDR1 is LGHNA and CDR2 YNFKEQ. The CDR3 extends over 17 amino acids. Unmatched junction bases numbered 4, after V lost 3 bases and J lost 4 bases. DNA for the CDR3: TGTGCCAGCAGCCATCCGGGACTAGCGGGGGGATACAATGAGCAGTTCTTC. This encodes CASSHPGLAGGYNEQFF.

The V gene is TRBV6-6, the J gene TRBJ1-5; a possible D gene is TRBD1 (6 bases). Trimming removed 5 bases from V and 3 bases from J, with 17 bases in between. Germline V gene data show CDR1 as MNHNY and CDR2 as SVGAGI (reference sequence). The CDR3 covers 16 residues. CDR3: CASSASTGRVNQPQHF. In DNA form, the CDR3 reads TGTGCCAGCAGTGCTTCAACAGGGCGGGTCAATCAGCCCCAGCATTTT.

This clone was observed once. The rearrangement joins TRBV5-4 to TRBJ1-2; 7 nucleotides align to TRBD1. The CDR3 has 14 amino acids. The ends lost 0 bases at V and 4 bases at J; junction bases unmatched: 3. The germline V gene encodes CDR1 SGHNT and CDR2 YYREEE (reference sequence). Written as DNA, the CDR3 is TGTGCCAGCAGCTTGGCCCCAGGGGGCTATGGCTACACCTTC. Translated, it gives CASSLAPGGYGYTF. Full variable domain (outside the CDR3, taken from reference TRBV5-4 and TRBJ1-2): ETGVTQSPTHLIKTRGQQVTLRCSSQSGHNTVSWYQQALGQGPQFIFQYYREEENGRGNFPPRFSGLQFPNYSSELNVNALELDDSALYLCASSLAPGGYGYTFGSGTRLTVV.

This clone was detected a few times. This chain's CDR3 is CASSLGGGAEDTQYF. The CDR3 DNA sequence: TGTGCCAGCAGCTTGGGCGGGGGGGCCGAAGATACGCAGTATTTT. This chain uses TRBV7-2 with TRBJ2-3; TRBD2 matches at 9 bases. The V and J ends lost 3 bases and 5 bases, in that order; junction bases with no gene match: 6. This CDR3 is 15 amino acids long. Germline V gene lookup returns CDR1 SGHTA and CDR2 FQGNSA.

This chain uses TRBV2 with TRBJ1-3, with TRBD1 identical over 8 bases. CDR1 and CDR2 from the germline V gene are SNHLY and FYNNEI. V lost 7 bases and J lost 2; bases outside the gene matches: 4. This CDR3 spans 14 amino acids. The CDR3 region has the DNA TGTGCCAGCACTGCAGGGGGCGCTGGAAACACCATATATTTT. Translating it yields CASTAGGAGNTIYF.

The V call is TRBV7-2, the J call TRBJ2-3; D possibly corresponds to TRBD1 (5 bases). The CDR3 has 13 amino acids. V was shortened by 5 bases and J by 2 bases, with 8 bases between the two germline ends. Germline CDR1 SGHTA, CDR2 FQGNSA. CDR3 amino acids: CASSLQVTDTQYF. The CDR3 DNA sequence: TGTGCCAGCAGCCTACAGGTCACAGATACGCAGTATTTT.

The chain carries TRBV4-1 and TRBJ2-3; 7 bases map to TRBD1. CDR1 MGHRA and CDR2 YSYEKL come from the germline V gene. Trimming cost V 4 bases and J 3 bases; bases outside gene matches: 13. This CDR3 contains 17 residues. The CDR3 region has the DNA TGCGCCAGCAGCCCACATCACGAGGGGGCGGTAACAGATACGCAGTATTTT. Protein sequence: CASSPHHEGAVTDTQYF.

This clone has only a few counts. CDR3 region: CAWSFGRGNEKLFF. CDR3 in DNA: TGTGCCTGGAGTTTCGGCCGGGGGAATGAAAAACTGTTTTTT. The chain employs TRBV30 and TRBJ1-4, with D possibly matching TRBD1 (5 bases). CDR3 size: 14 residues. Deletions cut 2 bases from V and 5 bases from J, with 12 bases between. CDR1 GTSNPN and CDR2 SVGIG come from the germline V gene (reference sequence).

V usage is TRBV11-3 and J usage is TRBJ2-1; D possibly corresponds to TRBD2 (7 bases). Deletions cut 5 bases from V and 6 bases from J, with 17 bases between. The germline V gene encodes CDR1 SGHNT and CDR2 YENEEA. The CDR3 loop spans 15 amino acids. CDR3 in DNA: TGTGCCAGCAGCGCCGGGAGGCAGGGGTCCAATGAGCAGTTCTTC. The encoded protein is CASSAGRQGSNEQFF.

The gene calls are TRBV5-6 and TRBJ1-1; TRBD1 might be the D (6 bases). The CDR3 is 13 amino acids. Trimming removed 0 bases from V and 10 bases from J, with 13 bases in between. The germline V gene has CDR1 SGHDT and CDR2 YYEEEE. In DNA form, the CDR3 reads TGTGCCAGCAGCTTGGGGGGTCCACAGGGAGCTTTCTTT. Amino acids: CASSLGGPQGAFF.